The 25 T cell receptor beta chains below come from one sample, sequenced in a study of T cell responses to AZD1222 COVID-19 vaccine. Sequenced by immunoSEQ multiplex PCR; TCRdb stores in-frame clones only, minus some. The sample has some 130,000 clones; about nine tenths are singletons. The starting material was peripheral blood, obtained 28 days after the second AZD1222 dose. Receptors were obtained from an adult who received the AZD1222 COVID-19 vaccine.

The chain combines TRBV7-2 with TRBJ1-3, with 7 nucleotides matching TRBD1. There are 14 residues in the CDR3. Germline V gives CDR1 SGHTA, CDR2 FQGNSA. Losses at the gene ends were 5 bases for V and 3 bases for J; bases not matched to a gene: 4. The CDR3 here is CASSTRTGGNTIYF. CDR3 in DNA: TGTGCCAGCAGCACGAGGACAGGTGGAAACACCATATATTTT.

The chain joins TRBV19 to TRBJ1-1, with 10 bases lining up with TRBD1. CDR1 and CDR2 (germline): LNHDA, SQIVND (reference sequence). V was clipped by 10 bases and J by 5 bases; unmatched bases: 13. The CDR3 spans 15 residues. This CDR3 is CATLDRGIARTEAFF. CDR3 sequence (DNA): TGTGCCACCCTGGACAGGGGGATAGCAAGAACTGAAGCTTTCTTT.

This chain uses TRBV9 with TRBJ1-5; 8 bases agree with TRBD1. J lost 4 bases, V lost 2 bases, and 5 bases had no gene match. Germline V CDR1 and CDR2: SGDLS, YYNGEE. The CDR3 loop spans 15 amino acids. CDR3 DNA sequence: TGTGCCAGCAGCGTGGGAGGACAGGGAAATCAGCCCCAGCATTTT. Amino acids: CASSVGGQGNQPQHF. Supplemented by reference TRBV9 and TRBJ1-5, the full variable domain reads DSGVTQTPKHLITATGQRVTLRCSPRSGDLSVYWYQQSLDQGLQFLIQYYNGEERAKGNILERFSAQQFPDLHSELNLSSLELGDSALYFCASSVGGQGNQPQHFGDGTRLSIL.

The rearrangement links TRBV9 to TRBJ1-5; weak D call: TRBD1 (6 bases). The CDR3 covers 15 residues. Per germline, CDR1 SGDLS and CDR2 YYNGEE. V was pared by 0 bases and J by 6 bases, with 13 bases between. CDR3 DNA: TGTGCCAGCAGCGTAGATACAGGGATCGGTCAGCCCCAGCATTTT. It translates to CASSVDTGIGQPQHF.

V usage is TRBV28 and J usage is TRBJ1-2; D uncertain. The CDR3 loop spans 12 amino acids. V lost 6 bases to trimming and J lost 8 bases, with 13 bases between them. Germline V gene data show CDR1 as MDHEN and CDR2 as SYDVKM. The CDR3 DNA follows: TGTGCCAGCAGCTCACTACTAGGAGGCTACACCTTC. Translating gives CASSSLLGGYTF.

This clone was detected once. The chain combines TRBV4-1 with TRBJ1-1; no clear D gene. The CDR3 covers 13 residues. V lost 0 bases and J 12 bases, leaving 14 bases between the germline ends. Germline CDR1 MGHRA, CDR2 YSYEKL. CDR3 DNA: TGCGCCAGCAGCCAAGATGGCAGCCGTACAACTTTCTTT. Its translation: CASSQDGSRTTFF.

The chain employs TRBV2 and TRBJ2-1; 7 nucleotides align to TRBD1. With 5 bases clipped from V and 3 bases from J, the junction kept 7 bases outside the gene matches. The germline CDR1 and CDR2 sequences are SNHLY and FYNNEI. The CDR3 consists of 15 residues. The chain's CDR3 is CASSFRTGRYNEQFF. The DNA of the CDR3 is TGTGCCAGCAGTTTCCGGACAGGACGCTACAATGAGCAGTTCTTC.

The V and J genes are TRBV30 and TRBJ1-6, with TRBD1 identical over 7 bases. The V segment lost 8 bases and the J segment 5 bases; nucleotides outside the gene matches: 12. The CDR3 runs 15 residues. Germline V gene data show CDR1 as GTSNPN and CDR2 as SVGIG (reference sequence). For the CDR3, the DNA is TGTGCCCATGGAGGGGACAGAGGTAATAATTCACCCCTCCACTTT. Protein product: CAHGGDRGNNSPLHF. Combining the CDR3 with reference TRBV30 and TRBJ1-6 gives the whole variable domain SQTIHQWPATLVQPVGSPLSLECTVEGTSNPNLYWYRQAAGRGLQLLFYSVGIGQISSEVPQNLSASRPQDRQFILSSKKLLLSDSGFYLCAHGGDRGNNSPLHFGNGTRLTVT.

The chain couples TRBV28 to TRBJ1-5, with a weak D call TRBD1 (5 bases). In germline, CDR1 is MDHEN, CDR2 SYDVKM. CDR3 length: 15 residues. Trimming cost V 7 bases and J 4 bases, with 17 bases left between them. This chain's CDR3 is CASNLLQAFNQPQHF. Written as DNA, the CDR3 is TGTGCCAGCAACCTGCTACAGGCCTTTAATCAGCCCCAGCATTTT. The whole variable domain, filled in from reference TRBV28 and TRBJ1-5, reads DVKVTQSSRYLVKRTGEKVFLECVQDMDHENMFWYRQDPGLGLRLIYFSYDVKMKEKGDIPEGYSVSREKKERFSLILESASTNQTSMYLCASNLLQAFNQPQHFGDGTRLSIL.

The V and J genes are TRBV7-8 and TRBJ1-5; D is unclear. Per germline, CDR1 SGHVS and CDR2 FQNEAQ. CDR3 size: 13 residues. V was shortened by 6 bases and J by 5 bases, with 11 bases between the two germline ends. The CDR3: CASSLVPYQPQHF. The DNA for the CDR3 is TGTGCCAGCAGTCTTGTGCCTTATCAGCCCCAGCATTTT.

The V call is TRBV29-1, the J call TRBJ1-1; D remains ambiguous. The CDR3 is made up of 13 amino acids. V dropped 5 bases and J dropped 0 bases, with 10 bases sitting between them. Germline assignment: CDR1 SQVTM and CDR2 ANQGSEA. The CDR3: CSVPGLMNTEAFF. The CDR3 DNA reads as TGCAGCGTTCCTGGATTAATGAACACTGAAGCTTTCTTT.

The chain combines TRBV20-1 with TRBJ1-2, with D maybe TRBD1 (5 bases). V was trimmed by 3 bases and J by 6 bases, leaving 11 bases between them. CDR1 is DFQATT and CDR2 is SNEGSKA in the germline V gene (reference sequence). The CDR3 is made up of 12 amino acids. CDR3 loop: CSASRGADGYTF. CDR3 sequence (DNA): TGCAGTGCTAGTCGAGGGGCGGATGGCTACACCTTC.

The rearrangement joins TRBV7-3 to TRBJ2-7; D gene ambiguous. The CDR3 loop spans 14 amino acids. The V gene's germline CDR1 is SGHTA and CDR2 FQGTGA. V lost 1 base to trimming and J lost 0 bases, with 7 bases between them. CDR3: CASSLSPSSYEQYF. CDR3 sequence (DNA): TGTGCCAGCAGCTTAAGTCCCAGCTCCTACGAGCAGTACTTC.

The chain employs TRBV19 and TRBJ1-3, with no clear D. This CDR3 is 16 amino acids long. V was trimmed by 10 bases and J by 0 bases, leaving 19 bases between them. The germline V gene encodes CDR1 LNHDA and CDR2 SQIVND (reference sequence). CDR3 in DNA: TGTGCCACCAACAATCGGGAGTTCGGCTCTGGAAACACCATATATTTT. Protein: CATNNREFGSGNTIYF.

This clone is a singleton in its sample. The chain joins TRBV5-1 to TRBJ2-5; 16 bases are shared with TRBD2. The CDR3 is 17 amino acids. V lost 0 bases and J lost 5; bases outside the gene matches: 4. The germline gives CDR1 SGHRS, CDR2 YFSETQ. This CDR3 reads CASSLAGGLAGGETQYF. CDR3 sequence (DNA): TGCGCCAGCAGCTTGGCCGGGGGACTAGCGGGAGGGGAGACCCAGTACTTC.

The gene calls are TRBV7-2 and TRBJ2-1, with D possibly called TRBD1 or TRBD2 (5 bases each). The V gene lost 1 base and the J gene lost 4 bases, with 11 bases spanning the gap. This CDR3 has 15 amino acids. In germline, CDR1 is SGHTA, CDR2 FQGNSA. The chain's CDR3 is CASSLDSGRYNEQFF. The CDR3 bases are TGTGCCAGCAGCTTAGACTCGGGACGATACAATGAGCAGTTCTTC.

This sequence joins TRBV10-3 and TRBJ1-2; TRBD1 is a possible D gene (6 bases). V lost 8 bases, J lost 4 bases, and 32 bases lay in between. This CDR3 region has 19 residues. Per germline, CDR1 ENHRY and CDR2 SYGVKD. CDR3 protein: CAIGTRQARGKEGSYGYTF. DNA for the CDR3: TGTGCCATCGGGACCCGCCAGGCCAGGGGTAAGGAGGGGTCCTATGGCTACACCTTC.

The V gene is TRBV27, the J gene TRBJ1-1, with 11 bases fitting TRBD1. This CDR3 region has 15 residues. Losses at the gene ends were 6 bases for V and 3 bases for J; bases not matched to a gene: 6. Germline assignment: CDR1 MNHEY and CDR2 SMNVEV (reference sequence). The CDR3 DNA follows: TGTGCCAGCAGGACCCGGGACAGGGGGTACACTGAAGCTTTCTTT. Amino acid sequence: CASRTRDRGYTEAFF.

The chain joins TRBV9 to TRBJ2-2; TRBD1 aligns across 7 bases. CDR3 length: 17 amino acids. V trimming: 4 bases; J trimming: 4 bases; junction bases outside the gene matches: 13. From germline, CDR1 is SGDLS and CDR2 YYNGEE. In DNA, the CDR3 is TGTGCCAGCAGCATAAGACAGGGTACGATGATCACCGGGGAGCTGTTTTTT. This gives the protein CASSIRQGTMITGELFF.

The chain combines TRBV27 with TRBJ2-7; maybe TRBD1 (5 bases). CDR3 length: 14 residues. V shed 5 bases and J shed 0 bases, with 11 bases lying between them. Germline V gives CDR1 MNHEY, CDR2 SMNVEV (reference sequence). DNA for the CDR3: TGTGCCAGCAGTCAACAGGTTTTCTCCTACGAGCAGTACTTC. Translating it yields CASSQQVFSYEQYF.

The V call is TRBV27, the J call TRBJ1-2, with D hard to call. The CDR3 spans 15 residues. The V end lost 6 bases, the J end lost 3 bases, and 17 bases lay between the germline ends. CDR1 and CDR2 from the germline V gene are MNHEY and SMNVEV (reference sequence). The CDR3 loop is CASSGEGQHHYGYTF. DNA for the CDR3: TGTGCCAGCAGCGGGGAGGGTCAGCACCACTATGGCTACACCTTC.

The chain links TRBV27 to TRBJ1-4; TRBD1 agrees at 9 bases. The CDR3 spans 18 residues. J was trimmed by 6 bases and V by 7 bases; bases with no gene match: 18. Germline V lookup: CDR1 MNHEY, CDR2 SMNVEV (reference sequence). The CDR3, as DNA: TGTGCCAGCAAAGAGGGACAGGGCCGATCGGGCCTTTATGAAAAACTGTTTTTT. Translation gives CASKEGQGRSGLYEKLFF.

The chain's CDR3 is CASSLRSDYGYTF. The CDR3 region has the DNA TGTGCCAGCAGCCTCCGTTCGGACTATGGCTACACCTTC. The rearrangement links TRBV9 to TRBJ1-2; D ambiguous. The CDR3 extends over 13 amino acids. V was cut by 4 bases and J by 3 bases, with 10 bases left in between. CDR1 and CDR2 from the germline V gene are SGDLS and YYNGEE. Combining the CDR3 with reference TRBV9 and TRBJ1-2 gives the whole variable domain DSGVTQTPKHLITATGQRVTLRCSPRSGDLSVYWYQQSLDQGLQFLIQYYNGEERAKGNILERFSAQQFPDLHSELNLSSLELGDSALYFCASSLRSDYGYTFGSGTRLTVV.

This rearrangement joins TRBV2 to TRBJ1-1; 7 nucleotides match TRBD1. From germline, CDR1 is SNHLY and CDR2 FYNNEI. After removal of 6 bases from V and 6 bases from J, the junction contained 4 bases not matched to a gene. The CDR3 is made up of 12 amino acids. CDR3 coding DNA: TGTGCCAGCAGACCGACAGGGTCTGAAGCTTTCTTT. It is translated as CASRPTGSEAFF.

This chain joins TRBV11-2 and TRBJ2-7; 7 bases align to TRBD2. The length of the CDR3 is 13 residues. After removal of 5 bases from V and 2 bases from J, the junction contained 3 bases not matched to a gene. In germline, CDR1 is SGHAT, CDR2 FQNNGV. The CDR3 region is CASSPGLAYEQYF. The CDR3 DNA is TGTGCCAGCAGCCCCGGACTAGCCTACGAGCAGTACTTC.